These 14 T cell receptor beta chains were all obtained from the same sample, sequenced in a study of CXCR3-negative and CXCR3-positive naive CD8 T cells. Researchers prepared the TRB cDNA libraries using 5' RACE with UMI labels. TCRdb re-called the 5' RACE reads, yielding one record per CDR3 amino acid sequence without DNA. Found here are about 40,000 distinct CDR3 sequences; the top ten clones hold about 8%. The sequencing input was memory CD8+ T cells from blood. These receptors were taken from a human donor in good health. Some clones in this sample may be carry-over from other donors' samples.

This chain uses TRBV28 with TRBJ2-1. CDR3 length: 12 amino acids. Germline V gives CDR1 MDHEN, CDR2 SYDVKM. CDR3 region: CASSSSLVEQFF. Full variable domain (missing parts from reference TRBV28 and TRBJ2-1): DVKVTQSSRYLVKRTGEKVFLECVQDMDHENMFWYRQDPGLGLRLIYFSYDVKMKEKGDIPEGYSVSREKKERFSLILESASTNQTSMYLCASSSSLVEQFFGPGTRLTVL.

This chain connects TRBV7-9 to TRBJ2-5; there is no DNA to check the TCRdb D call of TRBD2. CDR3 length: 15 amino acids. The germline V gene has CDR1 SEHNR and CDR2 FQNEAQ (reference sequence). The CDR3: CASSPRSAGGETQYF.

The rearrangement links TRBV15 to TRBJ2-4; the D call from TCRdb, TRBD1, cannot be confirmed without DNA. The CDR3 is 16 residues long. Germline CDR1 LNHNV, CDR2 YYDKDF (reference sequence). The CDR3 is CATSNTPDLGVNIQYF.

The gene calls are TRBV6-2 or TRBV6-3 and TRBJ1-5. This CDR3 is 11 amino acids long. The V gene's germline CDR1 is MNHEY and CDR2 SVGEGT. CDR3 amino acids: CASSSDQPQHF.

This chain links TRBV6-5 with TRBJ1-6. The CDR3 runs to 16 residues. Germline V lookup: CDR1 MNHEY, CDR2 SVGAGI. The CDR3 reads CASSYGTASYNSPLHF.

The chain links TRBV29-1 to TRBJ2-1; TCRdb indicates TRBD2, and absent DNA this call remains unverified. Germline V gives CDR1 SQVTM, CDR2 ANQGSEA. The CDR3 runs 13 residues. The CDR3 loop is CSVEDSGADGQFF.

The V gene is TRBV3-1, the J gene TRBJ1-4. Germline values: CDR1 LGHDT, CDR2 YNNKEL (reference sequence). The CDR3 totals 16 residues. This CDR3 is CASSYSSGLFNEKLFF.

This rearrangement joins TRBV15 to TRBJ2-2; TCRdb picks TRBD1, but there is no DNA to check that call. Germline CDR1 and CDR2: LNHNV and YYDKDF (reference sequence). The CDR3 is made up of 15 amino acids. This CDR3 is CATSRGQGVVGELFF.

The V gene is TRBV20-1, the J gene TRBJ2-7. CDR1 and CDR2 (germline): DFQATT, SNEGSKA (reference sequence). The CDR3 has 15 amino acids. CDR3 loop: CSASDTEHDYYEQYF.

This chain joins TRBV18 and TRBJ2-3; absent DNA, TCRdb's TRBD2 call cannot be checked. The germline CDR1 and CDR2 sequences are KGHSH and LQKENI. This CDR3 has 11 residues. The CDR3 region is CASSEVDTQYF.

CDR3 protein: CASSVGQGPGLIGQYF. V gene TRBV25-1 combines with J gene TRBJ2-3; TCRdb selects TRBD1, and the lack of DNA leaves this call unchecked. Per germline, CDR1 MGHDK and CDR2 SYGVNS. The CDR3 consists of 16 residues.

The V and J genes are TRBV12-3 or TRBV12-4 and TRBJ2-1. The CDR3 has 17 amino acids. The CDR3 loop is CASSLRLTSSSYNEQFF.

The chain uses TRBV6-2 or TRBV6-3 and TRBJ1-1; absent DNA, TCRdb's TRBD1 call cannot be checked. The CDR3 contains 15 residues. Per germline, CDR1 MNHEY and CDR2 SVGEGT. The CDR3 spells CASSDLQGANTEAFF.

The gene calls are TRBV29-1 and TRBJ2-7. CDR1 SQVTM and CDR2 ANQGSEA come from the germline V gene. The CDR3 runs to 12 residues. CDR3 protein: CSVDVSGDEQYF.